The source of this T cell receptor (beta chain) is a study of cytomegalovirus exposure and HLA in healthy donors. Regarding this clone: Its antigen is unidentified.

Regarding the study as a whole: The majority of CMV-associated TCR beta chains were reported as apparently HLA-restricted in a later analysis.

The CDR3 is 13 residues long. V dropped 0 bases and J dropped 8 bases, with 13 bases sitting between them. Germline V gene sequence: CDR1 SQVTM, CDR2 ANQGSEA. In the PCR, 60 Vbeta and 13 Jbeta primers were used. This table comes from immunoSEQ multiplex PCR, and its TCRdb copy is limited to in-frame clones, with some not included. The data contain around 72,000 clones, 65% to 70% of them singletons. The receptor's source is a man in his forties in good health and CMV-seropositive. The genes are TRBV29-1 and TRBJ1-1; a possible D gene is TRBD1 (6 bases). Sequenced material: PBMCs. The CDR3 DNA is TGCAGCGTTGAAGAAGGTTGGACAGCCGAAGCTTTCTTT. Translated: CSVEEGWTAEAFF.